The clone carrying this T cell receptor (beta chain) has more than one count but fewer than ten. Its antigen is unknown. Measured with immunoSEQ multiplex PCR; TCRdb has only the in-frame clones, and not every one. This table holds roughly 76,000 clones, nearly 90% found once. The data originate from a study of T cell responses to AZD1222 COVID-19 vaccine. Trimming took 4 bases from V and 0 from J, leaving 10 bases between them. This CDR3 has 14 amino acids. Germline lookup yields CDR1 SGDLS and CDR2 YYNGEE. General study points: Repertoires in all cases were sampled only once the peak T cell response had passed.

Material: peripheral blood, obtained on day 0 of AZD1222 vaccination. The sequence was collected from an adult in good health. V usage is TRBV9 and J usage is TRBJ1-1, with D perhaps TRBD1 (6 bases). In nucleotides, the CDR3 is TGTGCCAGCAGCCACGGACAGCTGAACACTGAAGCTTTCTTT. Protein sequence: CASSHGQLNTEAFF.